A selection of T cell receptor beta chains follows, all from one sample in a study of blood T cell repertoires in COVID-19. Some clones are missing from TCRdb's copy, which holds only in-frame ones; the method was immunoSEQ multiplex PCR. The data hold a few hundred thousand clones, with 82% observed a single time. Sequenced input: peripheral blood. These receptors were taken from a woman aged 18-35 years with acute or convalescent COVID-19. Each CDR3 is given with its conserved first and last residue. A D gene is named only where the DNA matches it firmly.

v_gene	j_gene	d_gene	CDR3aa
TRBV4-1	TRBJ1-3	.	CASSQDRGGRNTIYF
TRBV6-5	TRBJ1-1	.	CASSYLGHVPEAFF
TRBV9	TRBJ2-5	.	CASSVLPGETQYF
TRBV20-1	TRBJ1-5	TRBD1	CSASYYRGQPQHF
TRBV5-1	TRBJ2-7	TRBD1	CASSSRTGREQYF
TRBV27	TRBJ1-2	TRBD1	CASSLFSRGDGYTF
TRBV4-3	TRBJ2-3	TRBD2	CASSQDRAGETTDTQYF
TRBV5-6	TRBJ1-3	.	CASSLGHRNTIYF
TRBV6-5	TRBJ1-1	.	CASSYETGSEAFF
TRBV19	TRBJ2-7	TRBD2	CASSEFGGAGGTYEQYF
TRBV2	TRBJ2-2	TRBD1	CASRGDRTGELFF
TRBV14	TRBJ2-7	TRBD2	CASSPAGLSTRQYF
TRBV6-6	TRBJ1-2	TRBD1	CASSSTGQAYGYTF
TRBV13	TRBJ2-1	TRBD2	CASSPLAATYNEQFF
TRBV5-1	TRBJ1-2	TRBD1	CASSLNRGGYTF
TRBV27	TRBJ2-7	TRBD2	CASSVGLAGVGYEQYF
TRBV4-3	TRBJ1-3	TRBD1	CASSRGTDSGNTIYF
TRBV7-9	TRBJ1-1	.	CASKGGNTEAFF
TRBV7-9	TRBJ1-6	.	CASSLLPSSYNSPLHF
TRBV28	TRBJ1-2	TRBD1	CATQTGVTHFGYGYTF
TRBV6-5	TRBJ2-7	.	CASSRDWLQYEQYF
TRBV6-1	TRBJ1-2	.	CASSEVRYGYTF
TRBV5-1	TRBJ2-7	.	CASSFPSDEQYF
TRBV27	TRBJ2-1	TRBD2	CASSLTSGYNEQFF
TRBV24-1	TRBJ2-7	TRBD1	CATSDPDRGDEQYF
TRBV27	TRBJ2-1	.	CASSLVAAFYNEQFF
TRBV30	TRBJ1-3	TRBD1	CAWNYRGTSGNTIYF
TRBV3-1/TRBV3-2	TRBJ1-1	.	CASSPLVTEAFF
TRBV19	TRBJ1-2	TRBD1	CASSMGDRAYGYTF
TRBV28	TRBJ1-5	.	CASSFGASNQPQHF
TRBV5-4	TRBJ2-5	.	CASRLSGRIQETQYF
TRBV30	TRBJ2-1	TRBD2	CAWSGLAGEEQFF
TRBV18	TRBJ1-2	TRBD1	CASSPDRAYGYTF
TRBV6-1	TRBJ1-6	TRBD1	CASSAIPGQGNSPLHF
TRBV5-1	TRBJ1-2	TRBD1	CASSFHRQGAILYTF
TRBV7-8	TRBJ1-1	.	CASSPYGGRNTEAFF
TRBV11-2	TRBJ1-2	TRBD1	CASSLVGTVAYGYTF